These 11 T cell receptor beta chains were all obtained from the same sample, sequenced in a study of human T cells and chemical hapten exposure. The time point is: pre-sensitization, week 0. Specified treatment: therapeutic diphenylcyclopropenone sensitization with weekly scalp DPC. TCRdb independently ran MiXCR on the RACE reads; one entry per CDR3 protein. The sample includes a few hundred thousand distinct CDR3 sequences, over 7.5% seen only once; the top ten take more than 0.95%. The specimen comprised whole blood, sampled in connection with sensitization to the hapten diphenylcyclopropenone (DPC). These TCRs come from a man younger than 35 with alopecia areata. Some clones in this sample may be carry-over from other donors' samples.

The chain has TRBV29-1 and TRBJ1-2; 8 bases map to TRBD1. Germline CDR1 is SQVTM and CDR2 is ANQGSEA. The CDR3 sequence is 13 residues long. V gave up 4 bases and J gave up 4 bases; unmatched junction bases: 5. The CDR3 spells CSVAGQVSYGYTF. CDR3 nucleotides: TGCAGCGTTGCGGGACAGGTTTCCTATGGCTACACCTTC.

The V call is TRBV18, the J call TRBJ2-6, with TRBD1 matching over 7 bases. The CDR3 is 15 residues long. V shed 2 bases and J 4 bases; nucleotides not matched to a gene: 2. The germline V gene has CDR1 KGHSH and CDR2 LQKENI. This chain's CDR3 is CASSPDRVGANVLTF. DNA for the CDR3: TGTGCCAGCTCACCAGACAGGGTCGGGGCCAACGTCCTGACTTTC.

At least ten counts were recorded for this clonotype. The genes are TRBV20-1 and TRBJ2-3; 9 nucleotides agree with TRBD2. Germline lookup yields CDR1 DFQATT and CDR2 SNEGSKA (reference sequence). The length of the CDR3 is 15 residues. The V segment lost 0 bases and the J segment 7 bases; nucleotides outside the gene matches: 8. The CDR3 is CSARDSGLASNTQYF. In DNA, the CDR3 is TGCAGTGCTAGAGATTCCGGACTAGCGTCAAATACGCAGTATTTT.

The chain has TRBV20-1 and TRBJ1-2; 7 bases map to TRBD1. CDR1 is DFQATT and CDR2 is SNEGSKA in the germline V gene (reference sequence). The CDR3 consists of 14 residues. V was pared by 6 bases and J by 3 bases, with 10 bases of the junction left unmatched. As DNA, the CDR3 is TGCAGTGCCAGGGGGGCGTTAGGGGACTATGGCTACACCTTC. Protein product: CSARGALGDYGYTF.

This chain connects TRBV10-3 to TRBJ2-1, with TRBD2 matching 10 bases. Germline-derived CDR1 and CDR2 are ENHRY and SYGVKD. The V segment lost 0 bases and the J segment 4 bases; nucleotides outside the gene matches: 3. This CDR3 is 16 amino acids long. In DNA, the CDR3 is TGTGCCATCAGTGAGTCTAGCGGGGGGCTATACAATGAGCAGTTCTTC. Translated, it gives CAISESSGGLYNEQFF.

The rearrangement links TRBV11-2 to TRBJ2-1, with unresolved D. This CDR3 is built from 16 residues. Germline V gives CDR1 SGHAT, CDR2 FQNNGV. With 5 bases removed from V and 5 bases from J, the gap between germline ends came to 19 bases. The DNA for the CDR3 is TGTGCCAGCAGCCCCCTGAGGCAGGTGAGAAACAATGAGCAGTTCTTC. It codes for CASSPLRQVRNNEQFF.

This clonotype was seen repeatedly, ten times or more. The chain joins TRBV9 to TRBJ2-1; TRBD1 matches at 8 bases. The CDR3 consists of 15 residues. From germline, CDR1 is SGDLS and CDR2 YYNGEE. Losses at the gene ends were 3 bases for V and 10 bases for J; bases not matched to a gene: 12. CDR3 region: CASSAPSQGAGEQFF. The CDR3 region has the DNA TGTGCCAGCAGCGCTCCATCTCAGGGGGCAGGGGAGCAGTTCTTC.

This clonotype was counted a few times. This chain joins TRBV28 and TRBJ1-2; D call uncertain. The CDR3 loop spans 12 amino acids. The germline V gene has CDR1 MDHEN and CDR2 SYDVKM. The V gene lost 2 bases and the J gene lost 4 bases, with 5 bases spanning the gap. The CDR3 is CASSLTPYGYTF. Written as DNA, the CDR3 is TGTGCCAGCAGTTTAACACCCTATGGCTACACCTTC.

The chain uses TRBV5-1 and TRBJ2-3, with TRBD2 as a possible D gene (6 bases). The ends were cut back, 2 bases at V and 5 bases at J, with 12 bases in the middle. This CDR3 comprises 14 residues. CDR1 and CDR2 (germline): SGHRS, YFSETQ. The CDR3, as DNA: TGCGCCAGCAGCTTAGGCCCGGAGGGAGATACGCAGTATTTT. Encoded protein: CASSLGPEGDTQYF.

This clonotype was seen a handful of times. The chain is built from TRBV20-1 and TRBJ2-2; D ambiguous. Germline CDR1 is DFQATT and CDR2 is SNEGSKA (reference sequence). Trimming left V 3 bases short and J 0 bases short, with 14 bases between. This CDR3 is 16 amino acids long. CDR3 protein: CSASPGRGANTGELFF. CDR3 coding DNA: TGCAGTGCTAGTCCCGGGCGAGGAGCGAACACCGGGGAGCTGTTTTTT.

This clonotype turned up a few times. The V call is TRBV7-6, the J call TRBJ1-6; TRBD1 is a possible D gene (6 bases). The CDR3 is made up of 17 amino acids. The germline V gene has CDR1 SGHVS and CDR2 FNYEAQ. V was pared by 0 bases and J by 10 bases, with 19 bases between. The CDR3: CASSLAARAGAESPLHF. The DNA of the CDR3 is TGTGCCAGCAGCTTAGCCGCGCGGGCAGGGGCGGAATCACCCCTCCACTTT.